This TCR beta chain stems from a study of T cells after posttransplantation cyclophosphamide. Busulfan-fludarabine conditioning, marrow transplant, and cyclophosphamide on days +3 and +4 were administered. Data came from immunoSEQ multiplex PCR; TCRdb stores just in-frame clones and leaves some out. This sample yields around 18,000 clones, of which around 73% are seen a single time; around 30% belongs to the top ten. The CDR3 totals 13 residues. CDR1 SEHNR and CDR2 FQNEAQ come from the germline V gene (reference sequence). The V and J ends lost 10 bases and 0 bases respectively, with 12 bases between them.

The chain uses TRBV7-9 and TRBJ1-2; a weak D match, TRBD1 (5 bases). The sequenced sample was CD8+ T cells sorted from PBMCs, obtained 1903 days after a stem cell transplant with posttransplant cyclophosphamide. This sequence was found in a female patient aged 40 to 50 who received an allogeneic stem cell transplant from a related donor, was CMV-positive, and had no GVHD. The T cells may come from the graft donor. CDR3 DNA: TGTGCCACCAGGGAGTTAGCTAACTATGGCTACACCTTC. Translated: CATRELANYGYTF.